The next 14 T cell receptor beta chains were all read from a single sample in a study of T cell responses to AZD1222 COVID-19 vaccine. Sequenced by immunoSEQ multiplex PCR; TCRdb stores in-frame clones only, minus some. This repertoire shows 90,000 to 120,000 clones, 75% to 95% found once; its top ten account for 6.2%. The input for sequencing was peripheral blood, taken 28 days after the second AZD1222 dose. These receptors were taken from an adult who received the AZD1222 COVID-19 vaccine.

The chain employs TRBV19 and TRBJ1-5; maybe TRBD1 (6 bases). Trimming removed 2 bases at V and 5 bases at J, with 13 bases between. The V gene's germline CDR1 is LNHDA and CDR2 SQIVND (reference sequence). This CDR3 is 15 amino acids long. CDR3 sequence (DNA): TGTGCCAGTAGTATAATCACAGGGCCGTATCAGCCCCAGCATTTT. This codes for CASSIITGPYQPQHF.

J is TRBJ1-5 and V is TRBV5-1; D gene ambiguous. Germline CDR1 reads SGHRS; CDR2 reads YFSETQ. The CDR3 consists of 16 residues. Trimming took 0 bases from V and 4 from J, leaving 14 bases between them. The CDR3 loop is CASSLAGSGSNQPQHF. The CDR3 nucleotides are TGCGCCAGCAGCTTGGCGGGTTCGGGATCTAATCAGCCCCAGCATTTT.

This clone has just one count. Here the CDR3 DNA reads TGTGCCAGCAGTTTCGGGACAGGGGGGTACGAGCAGTACTTC. It encodes CASSFGTGGYEQYF. The V call is TRBV27, the J call TRBJ2-7, with TRBD1 matching over 11 bases. The V gene end was trimmed by 3 bases and the J gene end by 4 bases; junction bases not matched to a gene: 2. Germline CDR1 and CDR2: MNHEY and SMNVEV (reference sequence). The CDR3 is 14 amino acids.

J is TRBJ2-5 and V is TRBV11-2; 7 nucleotides match TRBD2. V gave up 4 bases and J gave up 2 bases; unmatched junction bases: 4. CDR1 is SGHAT and CDR2 is FQNNGV in the germline V gene. This CDR3 has 14 amino acids. This CDR3 reads CASSSAGLQETQYF. CDR3 sequence (DNA): TGTGCCAGCAGCTCAGCGGGACTACAAGAGACCCAGTACTTC. The variable domain in full, with the rest retrieved from reference TRBV11-2 and TRBJ2-5, is EAGVAQSPRYKIIEKRQSVAFWCNPISGHATLYWYQQILGQGPKLLIQFQNNGVVDDSQLPKDRFSAERLKGVDSTLKIQPAKLEDSAVYLCASSSAGLQETQYFGPGTRLLVL.

The V and J genes are TRBV4-2 and TRBJ2-5; 12 bases align to TRBD2. This CDR3 region has 15 residues. Germline V gene lookup returns CDR1 LGHNA and CDR2 YNFKEQ. Germline trimming cut 4 bases from V and 3 bases from J; bases unmatched to any gene: 3. CDR3 in DNA: TGTGCCAGCAGCCGGTGGACTAGCGGGGAAGAGACCCAGTACTTC. Protein: CASSRWTSGEETQYF.

The CDR3 sequence is CASSLTGVTNEKLFF. The CDR3 DNA reads TGTGCCAGCAGCCTTACAGGGGTAACTAATGAAAAACTGTTTTTT. The rearrangement joins TRBV5-6 to TRBJ1-4; 7 bases fit TRBD1. Per the germline V gene, CDR1 is SGHDT and CDR2 is YYEEEE. This CDR3 contains 15 residues. V shed 4 bases, J shed 1 base, and the junction held 4 bases outside the gene matches.

The genes are TRBV5-1 and TRBJ2-1; maybe TRBD2 (5 bases). This CDR3 has 15 amino acids. Germline V gene sequence: CDR1 SGHRS, CDR2 YFSETQ. The V gene lost 4 bases and the J gene lost 1 base, with 12 bases spanning the gap. The CDR3 DNA reads as TGCGCCAGCAGCCCGGACTGGAGATCCTACAATGAGCAGTTCTTC. Protein sequence: CASSPDWRSYNEQFF.

This chain links TRBV5-1 with TRBJ2-2; the D gene is possibly TRBD2 (5 bases). The germline V gene encodes CDR1 SGHRS and CDR2 YFSETQ. This CDR3 contains 15 residues. V was cut by 0 bases and J by 1 base, with 7 bases left in between. The CDR3, as DNA: TGCGCCAGCAGCTTGGACGGGAAGAACACCGGGGAGCTGTTTTTT. It codes for CASSLDGKNTGELFF. The complete variable domain, with remaining parts taken from reference TRBV5-1 and TRBJ2-2, reads KAGVTQTPRYLIKTRGQQVTLSCSPISGHRSVSWYQQTPGQGLQFLFEYFSETQRNKGNFPGRFSGRQFSNSRSEMNVSTLELGDSALYLCASSLDGKNTGELFFGEGSRLTVL.

The V and J genes are TRBV18 and TRBJ1-1; 9 bases fit TRBD1. This CDR3 is built from 16 residues. Per germline, CDR1 KGHSH and CDR2 LQKENI. Trimming took 3 bases from V and 1 from J; bases not matched to a gene: 6. The CDR3 protein is CASSPLDRGTNTEAFF. CDR3 DNA sequence: TGTGCCAGCTCACCCTTAGACAGGGGGACGAACACTGAAGCTTTCTTT.

This clone was seen once. The rearrangement uses TRBV5-8 and TRBJ1-5; D is uncertain. This CDR3 is built from 14 residues. The germline CDR1 and CDR2 sequences are SGHTS and YDEGEE. V lost 6 bases and J lost 3, with 13 bases in between. The CDR3 region is CASTLRRANQPQHF. CDR3 in DNA: TGTGCCAGCACCCTGAGACGAGCCAATCAGCCCCAGCATTTT.

V and J are TRBV19 and TRBJ1-1, with 8 nucleotides matching TRBD1. The germline CDR1 and CDR2 sequences are LNHDA and SQIVND (reference sequence). CDR3 length: 15 amino acids. V was pared by 5 bases and J by 4 bases, with 9 bases of the junction left unmatched. The CDR3: CASSPRTGLGTEAFF. The CDR3 DNA reads TGTGCCAGTAGTCCTCGGACAGGGTTGGGCACTGAAGCTTTCTTT.

The rearrangement uses TRBV28 and TRBJ2-2; D may be TRBD2 (7 bases). CDR1 and CDR2 from the germline V gene are MDHEN and SYDVKM. This CDR3 spans 15 amino acids. Trimming left V 4 bases short and J 2 bases short, with 11 bases between. The CDR3 is CASSSGGLNTGELFF. The CDR3 DNA follows: TGTGCCAGCAGTTCCGGGGGGCTTAACACCGGGGAGCTGTTTTTT.

The genes are TRBV5-8 and TRBJ2-6, with D uncertain. Trimming cost V 0 bases and J 0 bases, with 7 bases left between them. CDR3 length: 16 residues. Germline CDR1 reads SGHTS; CDR2 reads YDEGEE. CDR3 nucleotides: TGTGCCAGCAGCTTGGGACGTACCTCTGGGGCCAACGTCCTGACTTTC. It specifies CASSLGRTSGANVLTF.

The chain uses TRBV2 and TRBJ1-5; D remains ambiguous. V lost 8 bases and J 4 bases, leaving 12 bases between the germline ends. The germline V gene encodes CDR1 SNHLY and CDR2 FYNNEI. CDR3 length: 13 residues. The CDR3: CASQPVRNQPQHF. In DNA form, the CDR3 reads TGTGCCAGCCAGCCCGTCCGGAATCAGCCCCAGCATTTT.